The source of this TCR beta chain is a study of shared clonotypes between healthy human individuals. CD4+ cells yielded CD45RA+ naive and CD45RA-negative memory subsets. V gave up 1 base and J gave up 6 bases; unmatched junction bases: 6. Germline lookup yields CDR1 SGHNT and CDR2 YYREEE (reference sequence). CDR3 length: 15 amino acids. Regarding the study as a whole: When compared with the clonotypes that were shared by all four sorted-subset donors, the non-shared clonotypes turned out to have lower generation probabilities.

In this sample, this clone turned up once. The antigen is not known. The authors' processing: ImmunoSEQ junction-only sequences lacked quality scores, so their filtering differed. The method was immunoSEQ multiplex PCR; TCRdb's version includes in-frame clones alone and lacks a portion of them. The D gene and trimming were derived from the DNA, and the V and J assignments and clone size from that table. The sample carries around 1,000,000 clones, roughly 77% recorded once. The clonotype originates from a man aged 18 to 35 in good health. Some clones in this sample may be carry-over from other donors' samples. The V call is TRBV5-4, the J call TRBJ2-1; 8 nucleotides agree with TRBD2. The specimen sequenced was memory CD4+ T cells from PBMCs. Subset: CD45RA-negative fraction. CDR3 protein: CASSLTSGSFNEQFF. The DNA of the CDR3 is TGTGCCAGCAGCTTGACCAGCGGGAGCTTCAATGAGCAGTTCTTC.